The source of this T cell receptor (beta chain) is a study of T cell clonotyping in hematopoietic cell transplantation. Study results and caveats: After transplant, recipient diversity fell while pathologically expanded clonotypes grew through day 180. Broader posttransplant TCR repertoire diversity was predicted by graft donor and pretransplant recipient Inverse Simpson Index values. At the given depth, recipient repertoires were over 97% de novo clonotypes. No sorting was done, leaving CD4 and CD8 contributions mixed.

The repertoire was sequenced with immunoSEQ multiplex PCR; TCRdb's copy has only in-frame clones and lacks some. The repertoire holds 16,000 or so clones, with about 93% as singletons. Points on this clone: Its cognate antigen is unknown. One end of the junction is discordant with germline, which a read error may explain.

The CDR3 covers 9 residues. The germline gives CDR1 DFQATT, CDR2 SNEGSKA (reference sequence). Sequenced input: peripheral blood mononuclear cells. The clonotype originates from a middle-aged man in good health. Some clones in this sample may be carry-over from other donors' samples. The chain combines TRBV20-1 with TRBJ2-4; a weak D match, TRBD2 (6 bases). The CDR3 nucleotides read TGCAGTGCTGGAGGGCTCCAGCACTTC. Translation gives CSAGGLQHF.